The 26 T cell receptor beta chains listed next were all sequenced from one sample in a study of cytomegalovirus exposure and HLA in healthy donors. The PCR was carried out with 60 Vbeta primers and 13 Jbeta primers. Measured with immunoSEQ multiplex PCR; TCRdb has only the in-frame clones, and not every one. The sample holds about 100,000 clones; around 79% are singletons and the top ten take roughly 3%. Material: PBMCs. All receptors derive from a female donor in good health and CMV-seropositive.

This rearrangement joins TRBV7-9 to TRBJ2-5; 7 bases map to TRBD1. After removal of 7 bases from V and 1 base from J, the junction contained 3 bases not matched to a gene. Germline loops: CDR1 SEHNR, CDR2 FQNEAQ (reference sequence). This CDR3 contains 13 residues. Here the CDR3 DNA reads TGTGCCAGCACTAACAGGGGCCAAGAGACCCAGTACTTC. The encoded protein is CASTNRGQETQYF.

The chain carries TRBV5-1 and TRBJ2-7; tentatively, D is TRBD2 (5 bases). The V and J ends lost 1 base and 0 bases respectively, with 8 bases between them. The CDR3 contains 14 residues. Germline V CDR1 and CDR2: SGHRS, YFSETQ. The CDR3 region has the DNA TGCGCCAGCAGCTTGTCCGGGGTCTCCTACGAGCAGTACTTC. Its protein product is CASSLSGVSYEQYF.

The chain carries TRBV30 and TRBJ2-5, with D hard to call. CDR3 length: 15 residues. Per the germline V gene, CDR1 is GTSNPN and CDR2 is SVGIG (reference sequence). V lost 0 bases and J 0 bases, leaving 11 bases between the germline ends. The CDR3 sequence is CAWSVARMYQETQYF. For the CDR3, the DNA is TGTGCCTGGAGTGTGGCACGCATGTACCAAGAGACCCAGTACTTC.

This sequence joins TRBV2 and TRBJ2-3; 8 nucleotides line up with TRBD2. V lost 7 bases and J lost 0; bases outside the gene matches: 3. The CDR3 consists of 14 residues. Germline CDR1 is SNHLY and CDR2 is FYNNEI. In DNA, the CDR3 is TGTGCCAGCAAACTAGCGGCCAGCACAGATACGCAGTATTTT. This translates into CASKLAASTDTQYF.

The rearrangement joins TRBV6-5 to TRBJ2-1, with TRBD2 as a possible D gene (8 bases). V was cut by 6 bases and J by 7 bases, with 19 bases left in between. The V gene's germline CDR1 is MNHEY and CDR2 SVGAGI. The CDR3 has 15 amino acids. The CDR3 coding sequence is TGTGCCAGCAGAAGACAGGGACTAGGGCTGAATGAGCAGTTCTTC. This codes for CASRRQGLGLNEQFF.

The rearrangement links TRBV6-4 to TRBJ2-7; D unresolved. CDR3 length: 13 residues. V dropped 6 bases and J dropped 6 bases, with 15 bases sitting between them. Germline lookup yields CDR1 MRHNA and CDR2 SNTAGT. Here the CDR3 reads CASSLELVSEQYF. In DNA, the CDR3 is TGTGCCAGCAGCCTAGAGTTGGTCTCCGAGCAGTACTTC.

V and J are TRBV6-5 and TRBJ2-4, with a possible D match to TRBD2 (7 bases). This CDR3 comprises 15 residues. Germline values: CDR1 MNHEY, CDR2 SVGAGI. The germline V and J ends were trimmed by 2 bases and 7 bases, with 15 bases remaining between them. CDR3 sequence (DNA): TGTGCCAGCAGTTACGGGAGGGGGGGGCAGAACATTCAGTACTTC. Protein: CASSYGRGGQNIQYF.

The genes are TRBV6-5 and TRBJ1-2; 7 bases match TRBD1. The germline V gene has CDR1 MNHEY and CDR2 SVGAGI. V trimming: 3 bases; J trimming: 8 bases; junction bases outside the gene matches: 9. This CDR3 has 14 amino acids. CDR3 sequence (DNA): TGTGCCAGCAGTTATTCCGGACAGGCCTGGGGCTACACCTTC. Translated: CASSYSGQAWGYTF.

The DNA for the CDR3 is TGTGCCAGCAGCCAAGATGGTAGGCAGGGGGGCTACACCTTC. Residues: CASSQDGRQGGYTF. V usage is TRBV4-2 and J usage is TRBJ1-2, with D perhaps TRBD1 (6 bases). V shed 0 bases and J shed 8 bases, with 13 bases lying between them. The CDR3 spans 14 residues. In germline, CDR1 is LGHNA, CDR2 YNFKEQ.

The gene calls are TRBV4-2 and TRBJ1-1, with a possible D match to TRBD1 (5 bases). Deletions cut 3 bases from V and 1 base from J, with 9 bases between. Germline CDR1 is LGHNA and CDR2 is YNFKEQ. The CDR3 extends over 14 amino acids. The chain's CDR3 is CASSHSQANTEAFF. In DNA form, the CDR3 reads TGTGCCAGCAGCCACTCACAGGCGAACACTGAAGCTTTCTTT.

The chain uses TRBV4-3 and TRBJ2-3; 7 bases are a match to TRBD1. The germline V gene encodes CDR1 LGHNA and CDR2 YSLEER. The CDR3 runs to 16 residues. The V gene end was trimmed by 0 bases and the J gene end by 11 bases; junction bases not matched to a gene: 14. The CDR3 DNA is TGCGCCAGCAGCCAAGATCGAAGGGGGCGACTCGCGGAGCAGTATTTT. It is translated as CASSQDRRGRLAEQYF.

The genes are TRBV4-3 and TRBJ1-6; 7 positions agree with TRBD1. With 1 base clipped from V and 5 bases from J, the junction kept 8 bases outside the gene matches. Germline V gene sequence: CDR1 LGHNA, CDR2 YSLEER. This CDR3 is 17 amino acids long. The CDR3 nucleotides are TGCGCCAGCAGCCAAGGGACCGGGACAGTAAATAATTCACCCCTCCACTTT. Its translation: CASSQGTGTVNNSPLHF.

The V call is TRBV28, the J call TRBJ2-5; TRBD2 might be the D (5 bases). This CDR3 has 14 residues. Trimming cost V 2 bases and J 5 bases, with 12 bases left between them. Germline-derived CDR1 and CDR2 are MDHEN and SYDVKM. The CDR3 protein is CASSLRMGGETQYF. DNA for the CDR3: TGTGCCAGCAGTTTAAGAATGGGCGGGGAGACCCAGTACTTC.

The chain couples TRBV5-1 to TRBJ2-5; 11 nucleotides match TRBD2. The CDR3 has 15 residues. Looked up from germline, CDR1 is SGHRS and CDR2 is YFSETQ. After removal of 0 bases from V and 5 bases from J, the junction contained 3 bases not matched to a gene. CDR3 coding DNA: TGCGCCAGCAGCTTGGTGCCTAGCGGGAGGGAGACCCAGTACTTC. Translating it yields CASSLVPSGRETQYF.

The chain employs TRBV5-6 and TRBJ2-4; maybe TRBD1 (6 bases). The germline V gene encodes CDR1 SGHDT and CDR2 YYEEEE. The ends were cut back, 1 base at V and 3 bases at J, with 14 bases in the middle. This CDR3 has 16 residues. The CDR3 nucleotides are TGTGCCAGCAGCTTGTGGGGCCTAGGGGGCAAAAACATTCAGTACTTC. Translating gives CASSLWGLGGKNIQYF.

This chain uses TRBV12-2 with TRBJ2-7; TRBD2, the table's D call, lacks a check against the DNA. TRBV12-2 is reported as a pseudogene. CDR3 length equals 10 residues. In DNA form, the CDR3 reads TGTGCAAGTGCGTTGTACGAGCAGTACTTC. It translates to CASALYEQYF.

The rearrangement uses TRBV30 and TRBJ2-3, with D maybe TRBD2 (6 bases). The CDR3 length is 15 residues. Looked up from germline, CDR1 is GTSNPN and CDR2 is SVGIG (reference sequence). With 3 bases removed from V and 2 bases from J, the gap between germline ends came to 15 bases. CDR3 sequence reads: CAWRGGTPNTDTQYF. DNA for the CDR3: TGTGCCTGGAGAGGCGGGACTCCTAACACAGATACGCAGTATTTT.

The rearrangement links TRBV7-9 to TRBJ2-7; TRBD2 agrees at 12 bases. The CDR3 is 14 residues long. CDR1 SEHNR and CDR2 FQNEAQ come from the germline V gene (reference sequence). Trimming took 5 bases from V and 7 from J; bases not matched to a gene: 6. Written as DNA, the CDR3 is TGTGCCAGCAGCCGGACTAGCGGGAAGGGTGAGCAGTACTTC. Translated: CASSRTSGKGEQYF.

The chain combines TRBV14 with TRBJ2-5; TRBD2 aligns across 11 bases. The CDR3 runs 15 residues. V shed 4 bases, J shed 7 bases, and the junction held 8 bases outside the gene matches. Germline loops: CDR1 SGHDN, CDR2 FVKESK. The CDR3, as DNA: TGTGCCAGCAGCCCAAGACTAGCGGGGCCAGGGACCCAGTACTTC. Encoded protein: CASSPRLAGPGTQYF.

This chain connects TRBV21-1 to TRBJ2-1; TRBD1 is the table's D call, not checked against the DNA. TRBV21-1 is a documented pseudogene. This CDR3 spans 18 amino acids. The CDR3: CASSKEGRGDRYYNEQFF. Here the CDR3 DNA reads TGTGCCAGCAGCAAAGAGGGAAGGGGGGACAGATACTACAATGAGCAGTTCTTC.

This clone has a single count. The chain uses TRBV4-2 and TRBJ2-1, with a possible D match to TRBD1 (5 bases). The germline V and J ends were trimmed by 0 bases and 8 bases, with 8 bases remaining between them. Germline lookup yields CDR1 LGHNA and CDR2 YNFKEQ. CDR3 size: 13 residues. CDR3 nucleotides: TGTGCCAGCAGCCAAGAATGGGGCGATGAGCAGTTCTTC. It translates to CASSQEWGDEQFF.

The genes are TRBV5-1 and TRBJ1-2; the D is unclear. Germline V CDR1 and CDR2: SGHRS, YFSETQ. V was cut by 0 bases and J by 0 bases, with 18 bases left in between. The CDR3 runs to 18 residues. Written as DNA, the CDR3 is TGCGCCAGCAGCTTGGAAGGTCTCTGGGCCAATACTAACTATGGCTACACCTTC. It is translated as CASSLEGLWANTNYGYTF.

This clone was seen a handful of times. The genes are TRBV2 and TRBJ2-1; no clear D. Between the trimmed V and J ends, which lost 6 bases and 8 bases, there was a span of 14 bases. The CDR3 is 13 amino acids. Germline CDR1 is SNHLY and CDR2 is FYNNEI. CDR3 bases: TGTGCCAGCAGCCCTGTCTCACGCGATGAGCAGTTCTTC. Its protein product is CASSPVSRDEQFF.

The V and J genes are TRBV6-1 and TRBJ1-5; 9 bases line up with TRBD1. Trimming took 4 bases from V and 7 from J; bases not matched to a gene: 5. The CDR3 runs 14 residues. CDR1 is MNHNS, CDR2 SASEGT, per germline. DNA of the CDR3: TGTGCCAGCAGTGCGACAGGGGGTGAACAGCCCCAGCATTTT. It encodes CASSATGGEQPQHF.

The chain has TRBV5-1 and TRBJ1-1; D remains ambiguous. This CDR3 contains 14 residues. CDR1 and CDR2 from the germline V gene are SGHRS and YFSETQ. Trimming cost V 0 bases and J 0 bases, with 6 bases left between them. As DNA, the CDR3 is TGCGCCAGCAGCTTGGGGCCAATGAACACTGAAGCTTTCTTT. Translating it yields CASSLGPMNTEAFF.

This clone is a singleton in its sample. V is TRBV30 and J is TRBJ2-3; D might be TRBD1 (5 bases). The length of the CDR3 is 14 residues. Germline-derived CDR1 and CDR2 are GTSNPN and SVGIG (reference sequence). Between the trimmed V and J ends, which lost 2 bases and 2 bases, there was a span of 11 bases. In DNA, the CDR3 is TGTGCCTGGAGTATCTGGGGCTACACAGATACGCAGTATTTT. Its translation: CAWSIWGYTDTQYF.